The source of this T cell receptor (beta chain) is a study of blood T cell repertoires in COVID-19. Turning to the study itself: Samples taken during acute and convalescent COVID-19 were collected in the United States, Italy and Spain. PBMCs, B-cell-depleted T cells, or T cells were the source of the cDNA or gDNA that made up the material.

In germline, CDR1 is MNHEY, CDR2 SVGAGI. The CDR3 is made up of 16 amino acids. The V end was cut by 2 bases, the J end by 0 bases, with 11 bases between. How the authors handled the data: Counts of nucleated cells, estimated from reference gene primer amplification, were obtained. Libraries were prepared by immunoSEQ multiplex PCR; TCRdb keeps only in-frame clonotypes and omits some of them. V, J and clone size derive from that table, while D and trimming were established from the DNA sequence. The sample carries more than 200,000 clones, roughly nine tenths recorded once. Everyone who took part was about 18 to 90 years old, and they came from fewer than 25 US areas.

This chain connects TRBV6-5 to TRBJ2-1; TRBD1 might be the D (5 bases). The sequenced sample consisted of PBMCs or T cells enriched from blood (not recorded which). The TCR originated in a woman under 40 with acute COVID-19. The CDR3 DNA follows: TGTGCCAGCAGTTACCAGGGCAGGGTCTCCTACAATGAGCAGTTCTTC. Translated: CASSYQGRVSYNEQFF.